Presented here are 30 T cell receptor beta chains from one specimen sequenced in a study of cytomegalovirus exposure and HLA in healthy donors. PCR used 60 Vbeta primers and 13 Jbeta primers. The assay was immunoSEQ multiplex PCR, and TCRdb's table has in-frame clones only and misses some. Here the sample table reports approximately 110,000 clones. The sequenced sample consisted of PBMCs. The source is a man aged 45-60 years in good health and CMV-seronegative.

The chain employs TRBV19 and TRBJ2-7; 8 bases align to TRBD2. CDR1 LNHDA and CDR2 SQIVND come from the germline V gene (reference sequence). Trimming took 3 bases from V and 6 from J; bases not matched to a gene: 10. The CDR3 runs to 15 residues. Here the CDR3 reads CASSITLGLALEQYF. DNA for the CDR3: TGTGCCAGTAGTATCACCCTCGGACTAGCTCTCGAGCAGTACTTC.

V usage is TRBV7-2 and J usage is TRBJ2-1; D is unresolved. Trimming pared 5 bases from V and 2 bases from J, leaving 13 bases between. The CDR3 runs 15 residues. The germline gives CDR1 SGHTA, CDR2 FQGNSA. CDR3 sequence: CASSKRGTAYNEQFF. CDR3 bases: TGTGCCAGCAGCAAAAGAGGTACGGCCTACAATGAGCAGTTCTTC.

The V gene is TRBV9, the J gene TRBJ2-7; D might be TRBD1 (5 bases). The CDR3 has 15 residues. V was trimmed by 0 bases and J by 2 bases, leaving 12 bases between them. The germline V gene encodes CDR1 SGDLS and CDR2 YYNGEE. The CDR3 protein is CASSVAAGLTYEQYF. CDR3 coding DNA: TGTGCCAGCAGCGTAGCGGCAGGGTTGACCTACGAGCAGTACTTC.

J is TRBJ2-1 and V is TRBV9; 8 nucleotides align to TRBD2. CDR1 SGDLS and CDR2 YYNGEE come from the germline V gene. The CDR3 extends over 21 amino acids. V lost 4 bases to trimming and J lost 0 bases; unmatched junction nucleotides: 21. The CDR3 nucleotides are TGTGCCAGCAGCCACTCCGTTGCAGCGGGAGATGGGAAGAACTCCTACAATGAGCAGTTCTTC. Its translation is CASSHSVAAGDGKNSYNEQFF.

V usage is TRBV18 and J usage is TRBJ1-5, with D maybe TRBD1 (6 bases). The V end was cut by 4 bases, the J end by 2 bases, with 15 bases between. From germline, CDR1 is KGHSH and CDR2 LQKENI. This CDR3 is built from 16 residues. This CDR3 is CASSQQGYSGNQPQHF. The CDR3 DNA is TGTGCCAGCTCACAACAGGGTTACAGCGGCAATCAGCCCCAGCATTTT.

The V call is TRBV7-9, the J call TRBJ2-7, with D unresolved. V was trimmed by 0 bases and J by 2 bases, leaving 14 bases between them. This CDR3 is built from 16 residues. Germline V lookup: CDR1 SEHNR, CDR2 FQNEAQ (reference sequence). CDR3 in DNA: TGTGCCAGCAGCTTAGCGTATTCGAGCGTCCCCTACGAGCAGTACTTC. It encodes CASSLAYSSVPYEQYF.

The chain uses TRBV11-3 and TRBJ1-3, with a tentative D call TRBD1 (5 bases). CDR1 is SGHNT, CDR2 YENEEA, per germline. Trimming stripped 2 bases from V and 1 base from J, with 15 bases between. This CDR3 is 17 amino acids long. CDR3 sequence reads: CASSLTARAESGNTIYF. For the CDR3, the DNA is TGTGCCAGCAGCTTAACGGCCAGGGCGGAATCTGGAAACACCATATATTTT.

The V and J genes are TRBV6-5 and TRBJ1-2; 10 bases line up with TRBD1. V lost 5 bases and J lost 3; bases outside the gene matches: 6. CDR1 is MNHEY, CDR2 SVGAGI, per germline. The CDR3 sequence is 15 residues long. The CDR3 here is CASSKGQGRDYGYTF. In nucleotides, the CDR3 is TGTGCCAGCAGTAAGGGACAGGGGCGAGACTATGGCTACACCTTC.

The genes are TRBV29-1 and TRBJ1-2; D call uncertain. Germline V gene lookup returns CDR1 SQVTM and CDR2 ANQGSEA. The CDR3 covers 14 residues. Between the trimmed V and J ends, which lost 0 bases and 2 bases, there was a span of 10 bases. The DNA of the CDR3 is TGCAGCGTTGAAGATCTTGGGCAGAACTATGGCTACACCTTC. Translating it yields CSVEDLGQNYGYTF.

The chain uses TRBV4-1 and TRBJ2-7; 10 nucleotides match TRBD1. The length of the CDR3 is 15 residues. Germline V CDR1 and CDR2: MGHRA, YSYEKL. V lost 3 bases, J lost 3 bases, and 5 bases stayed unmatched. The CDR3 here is CASSHGQGEGYEQYF. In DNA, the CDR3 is TGCGCCAGCAGCCACGGACAGGGGGAAGGCTACGAGCAGTACTTC.

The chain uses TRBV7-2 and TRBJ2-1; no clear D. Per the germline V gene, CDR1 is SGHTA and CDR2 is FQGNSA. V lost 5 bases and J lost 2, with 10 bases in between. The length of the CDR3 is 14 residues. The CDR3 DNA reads TGTGCCAGCAGCCCTGGTCGGGCCTACAATGAGCAGTTCTTC. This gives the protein CASSPGRAYNEQFF.

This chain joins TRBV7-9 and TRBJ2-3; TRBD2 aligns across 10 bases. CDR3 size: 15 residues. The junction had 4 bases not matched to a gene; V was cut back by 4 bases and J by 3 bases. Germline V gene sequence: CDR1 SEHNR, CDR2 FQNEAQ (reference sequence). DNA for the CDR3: TGTGCCAGCAGCTCGAGCGGGGGGGGAACAGATACGCAGTATTTT. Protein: CASSSSGGGTDTQYF.

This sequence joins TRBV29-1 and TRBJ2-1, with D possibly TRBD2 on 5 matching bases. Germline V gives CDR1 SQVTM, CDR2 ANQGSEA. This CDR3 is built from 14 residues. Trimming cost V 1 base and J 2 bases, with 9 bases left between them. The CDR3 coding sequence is TGCAGCGTTGAAGCGGGATTTCCCTACAATGAGCAGTTCTTC. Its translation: CSVEAGFPYNEQFF.

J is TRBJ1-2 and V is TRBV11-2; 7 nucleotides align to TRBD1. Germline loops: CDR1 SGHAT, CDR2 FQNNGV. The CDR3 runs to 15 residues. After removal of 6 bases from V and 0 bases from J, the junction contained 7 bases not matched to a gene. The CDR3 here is CASRRTGDTNYGYTF. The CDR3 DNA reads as TGTGCCAGCAGACGCACAGGGGACACTAACTATGGCTACACCTTC.

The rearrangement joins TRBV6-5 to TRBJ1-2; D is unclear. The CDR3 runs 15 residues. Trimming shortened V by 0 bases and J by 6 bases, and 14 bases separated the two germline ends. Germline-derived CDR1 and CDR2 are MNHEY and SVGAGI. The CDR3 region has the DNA TGTGCCAGCAGTTACTCTCTCCTTGTTGTCCATGGCTACACCTTC. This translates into CASSYSLLVVHGYTF.

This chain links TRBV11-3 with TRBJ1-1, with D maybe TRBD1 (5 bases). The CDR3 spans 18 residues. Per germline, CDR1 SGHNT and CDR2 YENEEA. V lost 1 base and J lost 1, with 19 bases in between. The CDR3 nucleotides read TGTGCCAGCAGCTTAGTTATGTCAGGGTACACTCAGAACACTGAAGCTTTCTTT. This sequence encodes CASSLVMSGYTQNTEAFF.

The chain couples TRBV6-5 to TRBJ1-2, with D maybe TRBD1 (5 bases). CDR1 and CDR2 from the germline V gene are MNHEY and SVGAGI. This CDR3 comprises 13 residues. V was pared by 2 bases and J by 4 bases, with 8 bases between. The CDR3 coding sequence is TGTGCCAGCAGTTACACAGGAAGCTATGGCTACACCTTC. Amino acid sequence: CASSYTGSYGYTF.

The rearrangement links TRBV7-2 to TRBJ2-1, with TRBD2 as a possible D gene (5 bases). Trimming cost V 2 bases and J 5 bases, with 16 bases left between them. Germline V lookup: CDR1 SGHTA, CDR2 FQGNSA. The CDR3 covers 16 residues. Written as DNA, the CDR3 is TGTGCCAGCAGCTTAAGGTTCCGGGGAAACCACAATGAGCAGTTCTTC. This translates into CASSLRFRGNHNEQFF.

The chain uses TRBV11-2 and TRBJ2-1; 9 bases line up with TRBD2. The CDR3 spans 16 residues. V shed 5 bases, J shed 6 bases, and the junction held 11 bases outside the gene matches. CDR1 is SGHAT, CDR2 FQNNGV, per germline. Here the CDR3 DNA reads TGTGCCAGCAGCCTCGGCGCGGGGGGGCGCCGCAATGAGCAGTTCTTC. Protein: CASSLGAGGRRNEQFF.

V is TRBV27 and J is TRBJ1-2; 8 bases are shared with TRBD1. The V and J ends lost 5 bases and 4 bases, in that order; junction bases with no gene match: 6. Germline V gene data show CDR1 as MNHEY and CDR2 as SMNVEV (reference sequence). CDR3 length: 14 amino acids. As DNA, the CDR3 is TGTGCCAGCAGTCTTTCAGGGGGCCCCTATGGCTACACCTTC. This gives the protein CASSLSGGPYGYTF.

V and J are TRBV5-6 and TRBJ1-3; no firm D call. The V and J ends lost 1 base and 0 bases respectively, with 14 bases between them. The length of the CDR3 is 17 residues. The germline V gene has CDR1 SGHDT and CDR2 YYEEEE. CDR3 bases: TGTGCCAGCAGCTTGTTTGGCGGGAGCTTCTCTGGAAACACCATATATTTT. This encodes CASSLFGGSFSGNTIYF.

The CDR3, as DNA: TGTGCCAGCAGGGATTGGGCGGGGAGCCAGCCCCAGCATTTT. This gives the protein CASRDWAGSQPQHF. V is TRBV6-5 and J is TRBJ1-5; no firm D call. Germline CDR1 is MNHEY and CDR2 is SVGAGI. V was clipped by 6 bases and J by 7 bases, with 16 bases between them. CDR3 length: 14 residues.

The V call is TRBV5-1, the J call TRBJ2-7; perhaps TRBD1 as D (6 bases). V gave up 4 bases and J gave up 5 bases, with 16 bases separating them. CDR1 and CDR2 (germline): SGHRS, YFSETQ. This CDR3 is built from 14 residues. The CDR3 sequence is CASSPGHQGDEQYF. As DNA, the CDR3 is TGCGCCAGCAGCCCGGGACACCAGGGAGACGAGCAGTACTTC.

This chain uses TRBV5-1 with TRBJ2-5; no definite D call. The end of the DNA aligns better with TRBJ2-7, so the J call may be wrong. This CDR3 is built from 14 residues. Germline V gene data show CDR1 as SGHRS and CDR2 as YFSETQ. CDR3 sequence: CASSLGLSTHEQYF. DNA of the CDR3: TGCGCCAGCAGCCTGGGTTTGAGCACCCACGAGCAGTACTTC.

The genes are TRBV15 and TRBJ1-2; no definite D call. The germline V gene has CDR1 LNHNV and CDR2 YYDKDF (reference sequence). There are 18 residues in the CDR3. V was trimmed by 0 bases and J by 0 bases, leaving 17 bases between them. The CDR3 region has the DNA TGTGCCACCAGCAGAGATCCGTCTTTTGGTCAGGCTAACTATGGCTACACCTTC. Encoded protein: CATSRDPSFGQANYGYTF. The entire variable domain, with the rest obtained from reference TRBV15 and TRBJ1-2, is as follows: DAMVIQNPRYQVTQFGKPVTLSCSQTLNHNVMYWYQQKSSQAPKLLFHYYDKDFNNEADTPDNFQSRRPNTSFCFLDIRSPGLGDTAMYLCATSRDPSFGQANYGYTFGSGTRLTVV.

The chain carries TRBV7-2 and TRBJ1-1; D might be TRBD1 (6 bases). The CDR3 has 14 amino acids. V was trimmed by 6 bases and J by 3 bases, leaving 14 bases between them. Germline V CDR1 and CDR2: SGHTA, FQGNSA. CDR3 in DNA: TGTGCCAGCAGTTACTCAAGGGGGTACACTGAAGCTTTCTTT. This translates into CASSYSRGYTEAFF.

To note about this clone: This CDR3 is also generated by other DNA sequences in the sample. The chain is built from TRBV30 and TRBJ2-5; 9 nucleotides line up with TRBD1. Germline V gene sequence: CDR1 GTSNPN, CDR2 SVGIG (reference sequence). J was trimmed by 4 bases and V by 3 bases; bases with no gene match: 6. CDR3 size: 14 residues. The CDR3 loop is CAWRNRQGGETQYF. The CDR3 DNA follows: TGTGCCTGGAGGAACCGACAGGGGGGAGAGACCCAGTACTTC.

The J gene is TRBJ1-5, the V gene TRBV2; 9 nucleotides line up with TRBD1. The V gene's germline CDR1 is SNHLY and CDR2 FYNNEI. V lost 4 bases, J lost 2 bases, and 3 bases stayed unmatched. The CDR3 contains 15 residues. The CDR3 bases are TGTGCCAGCAGTGGGAGGACAGGGGGCAATCAGCCCCAGCATTTT. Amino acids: CASSGRTGGNQPQHF. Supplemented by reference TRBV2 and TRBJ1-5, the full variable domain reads EPEVTQTPSHQVTQMGQEVILRCVPISNHLYFYWYRQILGQKVEFLVSFYNNEISEKSEIFDDQFSVERPDGSNFTLKIRSTKLEDSAMYFCASSGRTGGNQPQHFGDGTRLSIL.

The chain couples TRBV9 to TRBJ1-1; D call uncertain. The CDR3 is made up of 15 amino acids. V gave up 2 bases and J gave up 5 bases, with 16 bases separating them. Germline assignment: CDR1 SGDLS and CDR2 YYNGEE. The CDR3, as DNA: TGTGCCAGCAGCGTTTCAATCGGGTCAGAAACTGAAGCTTTCTTT. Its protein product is CASSVSIGSETEAFF.

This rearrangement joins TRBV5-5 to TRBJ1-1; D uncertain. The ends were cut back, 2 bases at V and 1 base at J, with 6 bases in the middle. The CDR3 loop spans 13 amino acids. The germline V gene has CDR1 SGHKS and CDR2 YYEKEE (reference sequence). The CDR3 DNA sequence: TGTGCCAGCAGCTTTGGAGGGAACACTGAAGCTTTCTTT. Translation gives CASSFGGNTEAFF.